This record covers a single T cell receptor beta chain. Its antigen is currently unknown. A much larger clone lies a single base off, so this may be a read error. This entry is derived from a study of neurological immune-mediated disorders. Study-level findings and limits: There were no CDR3 amino acid sequences shared by expanded clones across subjects, a result suggesting private repertoires in all groups. HTLV-1-associated myelopathy had the most TCR clonal expansion, and multiple sclerosis had the least, less than healthy controls.

The time point: technical triplicate 1. The cDNA was synthesized by 5'RACE incorporating 10-nucleotide random UMIs. TCRdb re-called the 5' RACE reads through MiXCR, storing one row per CDR3 protein. Of 30,000 to 40,000 distinct CDR3 sequences listed, 11% were seen once; the top ten hold 3% to 4.5%. There are 13 residues in the CDR3. Germline V CDR1 and CDR2: ENHRY, SYGVKD. V and J are TRBV10-3 and TRBJ1-1, with 8 positions matching TRBD1. The sequence was collected from a man aged 55 to 70 with HTLV-1-associated myelopathy (HAM/TSP). The sample consisted of PBMCs. This chain's CDR3 is CVTRGQGNTEAFF. DNA of the CDR3: TGTGTCACCCGAGGACAGGGGAACACTGAAGCTTTCTTT.